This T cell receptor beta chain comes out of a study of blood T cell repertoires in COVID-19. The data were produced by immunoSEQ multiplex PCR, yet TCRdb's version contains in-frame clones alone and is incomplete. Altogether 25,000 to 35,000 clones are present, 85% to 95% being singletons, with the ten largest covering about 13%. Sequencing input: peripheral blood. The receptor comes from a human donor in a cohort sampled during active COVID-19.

The DNA of the CDR3 is TGTGCCAGCAGTTCGCCGACCGGGAGTAGGGTGCAGTTCTTC. This codes for CASSSPTGSRVQFF. The chain links TRBV28 to TRBJ2-1; D may be TRBD2 (6 bases). The CDR3 is made up of 14 amino acids. Germline lookup yields CDR1 MDHEN and CDR2 SYDVKM. V gave up 4 bases and J gave up 12 bases, with 19 bases separating them.